These 19 T cell receptor beta chains share one sample of origin, sequenced in a study of blood T cell repertoires in COVID-19 (dated by TCRdb to the early 2020s). Libraries were prepared through the immunoSEQ multiplex PCR assay. Imported from immuneACCESS, the table was reduced by TCRdb to in-frame sequences with V and J called. These copies leave out some clones; in studies compared against another copy, an unresolved V gene accounts for under half, and the cause of the remainder is not known. The sample yields fewer than 65,000 clones; approximately 86% were counted once. The ten largest make up roughly 1.3% of the sample. The source material was peripheral blood. The receptors originated from a man aged 60 to 75 with acute or convalescent COVID-19.

This clone appeared a single time. The chain uses TRBV7-2 and TRBJ1-2; 9 bases fit TRBD1. V shed 5 bases and J 9 bases; nucleotides not matched to a gene: 7. Looked up from germline, CDR1 is SGHTA and CDR2 is FQGNSA. The CDR3 has 13 residues. The CDR3 sequence: CASSPPGQGRYTF. The CDR3 region has the DNA TGTGCCAGCAGCCCACCGGGACAGGGTCGCTACACCTTC. The full variable domain, in which reference TRBV7-2 and TRBJ1-2 provide the parts outside the CDR3, is GAGVSQSPSNKVTEKGKDVELRCDPISGHTALYWYRQSLGQGLEFLIYFQGNSAPDKSGLPSDRFSAERTGGSVSTLTIQRTQQEDSAVYLCASSPPGQGRYTFGSGTRLTVV.

This rearrangement joins TRBV11-3 to TRBJ2-3; 11 bases are shared with TRBD2. Germline V gene data show CDR1 as SGHNT and CDR2 as YENEEA. This CDR3 contains 18 residues. Trimming cost V 0 bases and J 2 bases; bases outside gene matches: 7. The CDR3 DNA reads TGTGCCAGCAGCTTAGACGAGTGGACTAGCGGGCCCACAGATACGCAGTATTTT. It specifies CASSLDEWTSGPTDTQYF.

This rearrangement joins TRBV5-6 to TRBJ2-5, with TRBD1 identical over 7 bases. The CDR3 loop spans 16 amino acids. Unmatched junction bases numbered 15, after V lost 3 bases and J lost 7 bases. Germline loops: CDR1 SGHDT, CDR2 YYEEEE. CDR3 protein: CASSSSDRAVSVTQYF. The CDR3 DNA follows: TGTGCCAGCAGCTCGTCAGACAGGGCTGTGTCTGTGACCCAGTACTTC.

V and J are TRBV4-2 and TRBJ1-2; TRBD1 matches 7 bases. CDR3 length: 17 residues. Germline trimming cut 0 bases from V and 3 bases from J; bases unmatched to any gene: 10. The germline CDR1 and CDR2 sequences are LGHNA and YNFKEQ. The CDR3 nucleotides are TGTGCCAGCAGCCAAGATTTGCCAGGGGGATCCTACTATGGCTACACCTTC. It translates to CASSQDLPGGSYYGYTF.

As DNA, the CDR3 is TGTGCCAGCAGCTTAGGAGTCTTGGCGGGAAGCACAGATACGCAGTATTTT. Protein sequence: CASSLGVLAGSTDTQYF. The chain employs TRBV11-3 and TRBJ2-3, with TRBD2 as a possible D gene (6 bases). CDR1 SGHNT and CDR2 YENEEA come from the germline V gene. With 1 base removed from V and 0 bases from J, the gap between germline ends came to 14 bases. This CDR3 region has 17 residues.

This chain connects TRBV10-3 to TRBJ2-2; D possibly corresponds to TRBD1 (6 bases). This CDR3 contains 14 residues. With 11 bases removed from V and 2 bases from J, the gap between germline ends came to 15 bases. Germline CDR1 and CDR2: ENHRY and SYGVKD. For the CDR3, the DNA is TGTGCCGCCCTCAGGGGTCTCAACACCGGGGAGCTGTTTTTT. This sequence encodes CAALRGLNTGELFF.

The chain has TRBV3-1 (or the pseudogene TRBV3-2) and TRBJ1-4; 11 bases align to TRBD1. CDR3 length: 15 amino acids. Trimming took 4 bases from V and 7 from J; bases not matched to a gene: 5. Germline V gene lookup returns CDR1 LGHDT and CDR2 YNNKEL (reference sequence). CDR3 loop: CASSRPGTGGEKLFF. CDR3 coding DNA: TGTGCCAGCAGCCGACCCGGGACAGGGGGTGAAAAACTGTTTTTT.

In nucleotides, the CDR3 is TGTGCCAGCAGCCCCGGGACAGCGGACGGCTATGGCTACACCTTC. Translated: CASSPGTADGYGYTF. The genes are TRBV9 and TRBJ1-2; 7 bases are shared with TRBD1. V lost 4 bases and J lost 4; bases outside the gene matches: 10. Germline-derived CDR1 and CDR2 are SGDLS and YYNGEE. The CDR3 is 15 residues long.

V usage is TRBV13 and J usage is TRBJ2-3, with 14 bases fitting TRBD2. Losses at the gene ends were 2 bases for V and 2 bases for J; bases not matched to a gene: 9. CDR1 and CDR2 (germline): PRHDT, FYEKMQ (reference sequence). The CDR3 runs to 19 residues. The CDR3 DNA follows: TGTGCCAGCAGCTTACTCGGGTGGGGACTAGCGGGGGACACAGATACGCAGTATTTT. Its protein is CASSLLGWGLAGDTDTQYF.

This clone was counted a single time. J is TRBJ1-3 and V is TRBV9, with 11 bases that match TRBD1. V shed 0 bases and J 3 bases; nucleotides not matched to a gene: 8. The CDR3 is 18 amino acids. Looked up from germline, CDR1 is SGDLS and CDR2 is YYNGEE. CDR3 residues: CASSVEWGQGVGGNTIYF. CDR3 coding DNA: TGTGCCAGCAGCGTAGAATGGGGACAGGGGGTTGGTGGAAACACCATATATTTT.

V is TRBV5-4 and J is TRBJ1-2; 8 bases line up with TRBD1. The ends lost 2 bases at V and 1 base at J; junction bases unmatched: 10. Germline values: CDR1 SGHNT, CDR2 YYREEE (reference sequence). The CDR3 extends over 17 amino acids. CDR3 amino acids: CASSLEGLTGDNYGYTF. CDR3 coding DNA: TGTGCCAGCAGCTTAGAAGGGTTGACAGGGGATAACTATGGCTACACCTTC.

The genes are TRBV5-6 and TRBJ2-1; TRBD2 matches at 7 bases. The CDR3 sequence is 13 residues long. Trimming removed 3 bases from V and 5 bases from J; junction bases left unmatched: 2. Germline V gene data show CDR1 as SGHDT and CDR2 as YYEEEE. CDR3 region: CASSWTSNNEQFF. The DNA of the CDR3 is TGTGCCAGCAGCTGGACTAGTAACAATGAGCAGTTCTTC.

The genes are TRBV6-1 and TRBJ2-3; TRBD1 matches 7 bases. J was trimmed by 4 bases and V by 2 bases; bases with no gene match: 3. The CDR3 is 14 amino acids. Germline V CDR1 and CDR2: MNHNS, SASEGT. This CDR3 is CASSETGEADTQYF. CDR3 sequence (DNA): TGTGCCAGCAGTGAAACAGGGGAAGCAGATACGCAGTATTTT.

This chain joins TRBV2 and TRBJ2-5; TRBD2 matches at 11 bases. The CDR3 runs 18 residues. The V segment lost 8 bases and the J segment 5 bases; nucleotides outside the gene matches: 19. Germline V gives CDR1 SNHLY, CDR2 FYNNEI. The CDR3 loop reads CASSFQADLLAGVETQYF. CDR3 nucleotide sequence: TGTGCCAGCTCGTTCCAAGCGGACTTACTAGCGGGAGTTGAGACCCAGTACTTC.

This chain uses TRBV9 with TRBJ2-3, with D perhaps matching TRBD2 (6 bases). The CDR3 has 16 residues. The V gene's germline CDR1 is SGDLS and CDR2 YYNGEE. Trimming cost V 1 base and J 3 bases, with 15 bases left between them. The CDR3 DNA reads as TGTGCCAGCAGCGTACCTACCGGGGGACGGACAGATACGCAGTATTTT. It yields the protein CASSVPTGGRTDTQYF.

The J gene is TRBJ2-7, the V gene TRBV29-1; 8 nucleotides line up with TRBD2. The germline CDR1 and CDR2 sequences are SQVTM and ANQGSEA. With 5 bases clipped from V and 2 bases from J, the junction kept 2 bases outside the gene matches. The CDR3 runs 12 residues. The CDR3 protein is CSVRGGTYEQYF. The DNA for the CDR3 is TGCAGCGTTCGGGGGGGCACCTACGAGCAGTACTTC.

V is TRBV5-4 and J is TRBJ1-5; TRBD1 is a possible D gene (5 bases). Trimming took 0 bases from V and 1 from J, leaving 5 bases between them. The CDR3 contains 14 residues. Germline V gene data show CDR1 as SGHNT and CDR2 as YYREEE (reference sequence). CDR3 protein: CASSLAGSNQPQHF. DNA for the CDR3: TGTGCCAGCAGCTTGGCAGGGAGCAATCAGCCCCAGCATTTT.

Only one count was recorded for this clone. V gene TRBV28 combines with J gene TRBJ2-7, with TRBD2 matching 9 bases. V shed 6 bases and J 2 bases; nucleotides not matched to a gene: 2. The CDR3 extends over 13 amino acids. Germline CDR1 is MDHEN and CDR2 is SYDVKM. The CDR3 DNA sequence: TGTGCCAGCAGAGTAGCGGGAGCCTACGAGCAGTACTTC. Its protein is CASRVAGAYEQYF. The entire variable domain, with the rest obtained from reference TRBV28 and TRBJ2-7, is as follows: DVKVTQSSRYLVKRTGEKVFLECVQDMDHENMFWYRQDPGLGLRLIYFSYDVKMKEKGDIPEGYSVSREKKERFSLILESASTNQTSMYLCASRVAGAYEQYFGPGTRLTVT.

This chain uses TRBV28 with TRBJ1-6; TRBD1 matches 8 bases. The ends lost 2 bases at V and 0 bases at J; junction bases unmatched: 6. The CDR3 contains 18 residues. CDR1 and CDR2 from the germline V gene are MDHEN and SYDVKM. In DNA form, the CDR3 reads TGTGCCAGCAGTTTAGGGAGGACAGGGAGCTCCTATAATTCACCCCTCCACTTT. Encoded protein: CASSLGRTGSSYNSPLHF.